The next 19 T cell receptor beta chains were all read from a single sample in a study of cytomegalovirus exposure and HLA in healthy donors. A multiplex PCR was run with 60 Vbeta primers and 13 Jbeta primers. TCRdb's copy holds only in-frame clones and misses some; the assay was immunoSEQ multiplex PCR. The table lists hundreds of thousands of clones, 70% to 85% of them singletons, with 3% to 4% in the top ten. Sequencing was performed on PBMCs. These receptors all stem from a male donor in good health and CMV-seronegative.

This chain links TRBV10-2 with TRBJ1-4, with 7 bases identical to TRBD1. With 3 bases clipped from V and 10 bases from J, the junction kept 11 bases outside the gene matches. The germline V gene has CDR1 WSHSY and CDR2 SAAADI. The CDR3 runs 15 residues. DNA of the CDR3: TGCGCCAGCAGTGAAGGAACAGGGGTGGTCGGAAAACTGTTTTTT. It translates to CASSEGTGVVGKLFF.

This chain connects TRBV15 to TRBJ2-7, with TRBD2 matching 8 bases. The J segment lost 3 bases and the V segment lost 0 bases, leaving 4 bases of the junction unmatched. Germline V gene lookup returns CDR1 LNHNV and CDR2 YYDKDF (reference sequence). The CDR3 is made up of 15 amino acids. CDR3 amino acids: CATSREGTRSYEQYF. The CDR3 DNA reads as TGTGCCACCAGCAGAGAAGGGACTAGAAGCTACGAGCAGTACTTC.

The chain recombines TRBV9 with TRBJ2-7; D is possibly TRBD1 (5 bases). Trimming stripped 0 bases from V and 5 bases from J, with 15 bases between. Per the germline V gene, CDR1 is SGDLS and CDR2 is YYNGEE. This CDR3 comprises 15 residues. The CDR3 sequence is CASSVDVQGLDEQYF. The DNA for the CDR3 is TGTGCCAGCAGCGTAGACGTCCAGGGTCTGGACGAGCAGTACTTC.

This chain joins TRBV5-1 and TRBJ2-7, with D tentatively TRBD2 (7 bases). The V and J ends lost 0 bases and 4 bases respectively, with 11 bases between them. This CDR3 comprises 14 residues. The germline CDR1 and CDR2 sequences are SGHRS and YFSETQ. CDR3 coding DNA: TGCGCCAGCAGCTTGGATCGGGGGGCTTACGAGCAGTACTTC. Protein product: CASSLDRGAYEQYF.

The CDR3 loop is CASSLFGQETYEQYF. The DNA of the CDR3 is TGCGCCAGCAGCCTCTTCGGACAGGAGACCTACGAGCAGTACTTC. The chain links TRBV4-1 to TRBJ2-7; 7 positions match TRBD1. The CDR3 contains 15 residues. The V gene end was trimmed by 4 bases and the J gene end by 2 bases; junction bases not matched to a gene: 8. Germline V gene lookup returns CDR1 MGHRA and CDR2 YSYEKL.

The chain uses TRBV28 and TRBJ2-7; no clear D. The CDR3 runs 13 residues. V gave up 7 bases and J gave up 4 bases, with 14 bases separating them. Germline CDR1 and CDR2: MDHEN and SYDVKM. Here the CDR3 DNA reads TGTGCCAGCAATCCTAACCTCTCGTACGAGCAGTACTTC. Translating gives CASNPNLSYEQYF.

This chain connects TRBV6-5 to TRBJ2-5; D is undetermined. Trimming stripped 2 bases from V and 0 bases from J, with 7 bases between. Per germline, CDR1 MNHEY and CDR2 SVGAGI. This CDR3 has 14 residues. In nucleotides, the CDR3 is TGTGCCAGCAGTTACAGGCGGTACCAAGAGACCCAGTACTTC. Residues: CASSYRRYQETQYF.

V usage is TRBV13 and J usage is TRBJ1-2, with D maybe TRBD1 (5 bases). This CDR3 spans 13 amino acids. In germline, CDR1 is PRHDT, CDR2 FYEKMQ (reference sequence). Trimming took 7 bases from V and 3 from J, leaving 12 bases between them. For the CDR3, the DNA is TGTGCCAGCATTAGTCCGGGGGACTATGGCTACACCTTC. This translates into CASISPGDYGYTF. Using reference TRBV13 and TRBJ1-2 for the parts outside the CDR3, the full variable domain is AAGVIQSPRHLIKEKRETATLKCYPIPRHDTVYWYQQGPGQDPQFLISFYEKMQSDKGSIPDRFSAQQFSDYHSELNMSSLELGDSALYFCASISPGDYGYTFGSGTRLTVV.

This clone appeared once. The CDR3 loop is CASSQTTSGSIYEQFF. The CDR3 nucleotides read TGCGCCAGCAGCCAAACGACTAGCGGGAGTATATATGAGCAGTTCTTC. The J gene is TRBJ2-1, the V gene TRBV4-1; 12 positions agree with TRBD2. The CDR3 totals 16 residues. From germline, CDR1 is MGHRA and CDR2 YSYEKL. J was trimmed by 8 bases and V by 2 bases; bases with no gene match: 7.

This clone showed up just once. The chain is built from TRBV6-5 and TRBJ1-1; D is perhaps TRBD1 (5 bases). The CDR3 is made up of 16 amino acids. Per germline, CDR1 MNHEY and CDR2 SVGAGI. Deletions cut 0 bases from V and 1 base from J, with 12 bases between. Here the CDR3 reads CASSYSPRGKNTEAFF. In DNA, the CDR3 is TGTGCCAGCAGTTACTCACCCCGGGGGAAGAACACTGAAGCTTTCTTT.

The chain has TRBV7-6 and TRBJ2-3; 7 bases are shared with TRBD2. The CDR3 runs 14 residues. The V gene end was trimmed by 1 base and the J gene end by 3 bases; junction bases not matched to a gene: 1. Per the germline V gene, CDR1 is SGHVS and CDR2 is FNYEAQ. CDR3 DNA sequence: TGTGCCAGCAGCTTAGACGGGAGGACAGATACGCAGTATTTT. Protein sequence: CASSLDGRTDTQYF.

The rearrangement joins TRBV19 to TRBJ2-7; 9 bases align to TRBD1. Looked up from germline, CDR1 is LNHDA and CDR2 is SQIVND (reference sequence). Losses at the gene ends were 4 bases for V and 6 bases for J; bases not matched to a gene: 4. The CDR3 has 13 amino acids. The CDR3 is CASSTGTGSEQYF. CDR3 in DNA: TGTGCCAGTAGTACGGGGACAGGGTCCGAGCAGTACTTC. Full variable domain (rest looked up from reference TRBV19 and TRBJ2-7): DGGITQSPKYLFRKEGQNVTLSCEQNLNHDAMYWYRQDPGQGLRLIYYSQIVNDFQKGDIAEGYSVSREKKESFPLTVTSAQKNPTAFYLCASSTGTGSEQYFGPGTRLTVT.

With regard to this clone: A read error may produce the germline difference seen at one junction end. This sequence joins TRBV15 and TRBJ1-4, with 7 bases identical to TRBD1. CDR3 length: 16 residues. CDR1 and CDR2 from the germline V gene are LNHNV and YYDKDF (reference sequence). Written as DNA, the CDR3 is TGTGCCACCAGCCCTCGACGGGACAGCTTGAATGAAAAACTGGTTTTT. Translation gives CATSPRRDSLNEKLVF.

The chain combines TRBV7-3 with TRBJ2-2; 7 positions match TRBD1. Trimming removed 2 bases from V and 5 bases from J; junction bases left unmatched: 2. Per germline, CDR1 SGHTA and CDR2 FQGTGA. The CDR3 consists of 14 residues. The CDR3 loop is CASSLDRDTGELFF. CDR3 sequence (DNA): TGTGCCAGCAGCTTAGACAGGGATACCGGGGAGCTGTTTTTT.

This clone was seen only once. J is TRBJ2-1 and V is TRBV18, with D perhaps TRBD1 (5 bases). The CDR3 totals 13 residues. Trimming took 0 bases from V and 5 from J, leaving 5 bases between them. The germline V gene has CDR1 KGHSH and CDR2 LQKENI. DNA of the CDR3: TGTGCCAGCTCACCACCGACAGACAATGAGCAGTTCTTC. It is translated as CASSPPTDNEQFF.

The V and J genes are TRBV10-1 and TRBJ2-7, with D unclear. V shed 3 bases and J shed 0 bases, with 6 bases lying between them. Germline lookup yields CDR1 WNHNN and CDR2 SYGVQD (reference sequence). The CDR3 is made up of 13 amino acids. The CDR3 region is CASSDDNSYEQYF. In DNA form, the CDR3 reads TGCGCCAGCAGTGACGACAACTCCTACGAGCAGTACTTC.

This clone came up a few times. The chain joins TRBV7-2 to TRBJ2-2; weak D call: TRBD2 (6 bases). Trimming cost V 4 bases and J 2 bases, with 14 bases left between them. The CDR3 totals 16 residues. CDR1 and CDR2 from the germline V gene are SGHTA and FQGNSA. The CDR3 nucleotides read TGTGCCAGCAGCTCAATCGGGACTTATAACACCGGGGAGCTGTTTTTT. Protein product: CASSSIGTYNTGELFF.

V gene TRBV9 combines with J gene TRBJ2-1; the D gene is possibly TRBD2 (6 bases). Trimming shortened V by 0 bases and J by 3 bases, and 10 bases separated the two germline ends. CDR3 length equals 15 residues. In germline, CDR1 is SGDLS, CDR2 YYNGEE. The CDR3 spells CASSVEAGGYNEQFF. The CDR3, as DNA: TGTGCCAGCAGCGTAGAAGCGGGCGGCTACAATGAGCAGTTCTTC.

The chain joins TRBV7-6 to TRBJ2-3, with TRBD1 matching over 8 bases. Germline CDR1 and CDR2: SGHVS and FNYEAQ. Trimming cost V 2 bases and J 2 bases; bases outside gene matches: 9. The CDR3 length is 17 residues. The CDR3 spells CASSLYVGQDLTDTQYF. The CDR3 nucleotides read TGTGCCAGCAGCTTATACGTGGGACAGGACCTCACAGATACGCAGTATTTT.